The entry that follows covers one T cell receptor (beta chain) sequence. As yet, its antigen is unknown. TCR libraries each used approximately 3,200 ng of total RNA. TCRdb reanalyzed the 5' RACE reads, giving one entry per CDR3 protein sequence and no DNA. Here the sample table reports roughly 330,000 distinct CDR3 sequences. This record comes from a study of monozygotic twins with inflammatory bowel disease. The CDR3 is 13 residues long. The germline V gene has CDR1 MDHEN and CDR2 SYDVKM. Whole-study results and caveats: Among T cells, the various subtypes were not distinguishable. Relative to healthy twins, IBD patients had fewer clonotypes in common with others, a gap that was especially apparent with disease activity.

The sequenced sample was blood. This sequence originates from a human donor with ulcerative colitis or Crohn's disease, or a healthy co-twin of an affected twin (not recorded which). The chain joins TRBV28 to TRBJ1-2. This CDR3 reads CASSKTGVEGYTF.